A selection of T cell receptor beta chains follows, all from one sample in a study of control samples from healthy donors and cancer patients. Measured with immunoSEQ multiplex PCR; TCRdb has only the in-frame clones, and not every one. The table lists 6,500 to 8,500 clones, approximately 77% of them singletons. The sequenced sample was PBMCs. The source of these receptors is a man aged 70 or older with lung cancer. Both conserved end residues are part of each CDR3. D genes are given only for firm matches. Clone size is not always given. Where it is, it says once, few, many or a class for expanded clones.

CDR3aa	CDR3nt	d_gene	v_gene	j_gene	abundance
CAPTESGRFTDTQYF	TGTGCCCCGACCGAAAGCGGGAGGTTCACAGATACGCAGTATTTT	TRBD2	TRBV19	TRBJ2-3	.
CASSFSLVTGATNEKLFF	TGTGCCAGCAGTTTCTCCCTGGTAACAGGCGCAACTAATGAAAAACTGTTTTTT	.	TRBV27	TRBJ1-4	.
CASSPQGAGAYEQYF	TGTGCCAGCTCACCTCAGGGGGCGGGAGCTTACGAGCAGTACTTC	.	TRBV18	TRBJ2-7	.
CAWSVMGALAGELFF	TGTGCCTGGAGTGTTATGGGCGCGCTGGCCGGGGAGCTGTTTTTT	.	TRBV30	TRBJ2-2	medium-sized
CAWSRTGQGLYGYTF	TGTGCCTGGAGTCGTACGGGACAGGGACTCTATGGCTACACCTTC	TRBD1	TRBV30	TRBJ1-2	.
CASSKVWGDQPQHF	TGTGCCAGCAGCAAAGTTTGGGGGGATCAGCCCCAGCATTTT	.	TRBV21-1	TRBJ1-5	few
CASREGLSNQPQHF	TGTGCCAGCAGAGAGGGTCTAAGCAATCAGCCCCAGCATTTT	.	TRBV6-5	TRBJ1-5	.
CSVEEQGGGIEKLFF	TGCAGCGTTGAAGAACAGGGAGGGGGAATTGAAAAACTGTTTTTT	.	TRBV29-1	TRBJ1-4	.
CANRNRGPPDIQYF	TGTGCCAATCGAAACAGGGGGCCTCCGGACATTCAGTACTTC	TRBD1	TRBV27	TRBJ2-4	.
CAISRDRGVEAFF	TGTGCCATCAGCCGGGACAGGGGTGTTGAAGCTTTCTTT	TRBD1	TRBV10-3	TRBJ1-1	medium-sized
CASSLGETSGTEQYF	TGTGCCAGCAGCTTAGGGGAGACTAGCGGAACAGAGCAGTACTTC	TRBD2	TRBV7-6	TRBJ2-7	.
CASSTLRERSTDTQYF	TGTGCCAGCAGTACTCTTCGGGAGAGGAGCACAGATACGCAGTATTTT	.	TRBV28	TRBJ2-3	.
CASSRQLAGVSMYEQYF	TGTGCCAGCAGCCGGCAACTAGCGGGAGTCTCGATGTACGAGCAGTACTTC	TRBD2	TRBV7-2	TRBJ2-7	.
CASSLVGYGTEAFF	TGTGCCAGCAGCTTAGTAGGGTATGGCACTGAAGCTTTCTTT	.	TRBV13	TRBJ1-1	.
CASSYDRDNNQPQHF	TGTGCCAGCAGTTACGACCGGGACAACAATCAGCCCCAGCATTTT	.	TRBV6-6	TRBJ1-5	few
CASTFAGGAYEQYF	TGTGCCAGTACTTTTGCGGGAGGCGCCTACGAGCAGTACTTC	TRBD2	TRBV19	TRBJ2-7	once
CASSHFPADRVVGDTEAFF	TGTGCCAGCTCACATTTTCCGGCAGACAGGGTCGTTGGGGACACTGAAGCTTTCTTT	TRBD1	TRBV18	TRBJ1-1	.
CATQDRGGRSPLGEQFF	TGTGCCACCCAAGACAGGGGCGGTAGGTCCCCCCTAGGGGAGCAGTTCTTC	TRBD1	TRBV24-1	TRBJ2-1	once
CASSSLAGGTYEQYF	TGTGCCAGCAGCTCACTAGCGGGAGGTACCTACGAGCAGTACTTC	TRBD2	TRBV7-8	TRBJ2-7	.
CATSAARGTGATDTQYF	TGTGCCACCAGTGCCGCCCGGGGGACAGGGGCGACAGATACGCAGTATTTT	TRBD1	TRBV24-1	TRBJ2-3	.
CASSVGTGDYNEQFF	TGTGCCAGCAGCGTCGGGACAGGGGACTACAATGAGCAGTTCTTC	TRBD1	TRBV9	TRBJ2-1	.